This T cell receptor beta chain was documented in a study of blood T cell repertoires in COVID-19. Assay used: immunoSEQ multiplex PCR; TCRdb lists only in-frame clones, some missing. The sample has hundreds of thousands of clones; 80% to 90% are singletons. This CDR3 region has 13 residues. Looked up from germline, CDR1 is SNHLY and CDR2 is FYNNEI. The ends were cut back, 10 bases at V and 10 bases at J, with 20 bases in the middle. Sample: peripheral blood. The clonotype comes from a young woman with acute or convalescent COVID-19. The rearrangement uses TRBV2 and TRBJ2-1; a possible D gene is TRBD2 (5 bases). The CDR3 spells CANDKITPGEQFF. The CDR3, as DNA: TGTGCCAACGACAAGATCACTCCGGGGGAGCAGTTCTTC.